These 19 T cell receptor beta chains were all obtained from the same sample, sequenced in a study of T cell responses to AZD1222 COVID-19 vaccine. Clones were read by immunoSEQ multiplex PCR, and TCRdb kept only the in-frame ones, dropping some. This sample has 80,000 to 100,000 clones, with 80% to 90% found just once. The input for sequencing was peripheral blood, taken 28 days after the second AZD1222 dose. These receptors were collected from an adult who received the AZD1222 COVID-19 vaccine.

This clone was detected only once. J is TRBJ1-5 and V is TRBV19, with D perhaps TRBD1 (5 bases). The V end was cut by 0 bases, the J end by 6 bases, with 15 bases between. Germline V gives CDR1 LNHDA, CDR2 SQIVND (reference sequence). The CDR3 length is 16 residues. The CDR3, as DNA: TGTGCCAGTAGTATAGAGATTGGTGGGGGTGCTCAGCCCCAGCATTTT. Protein sequence: CASSIEIGGGAQPQHF.

The V and J genes are TRBV12-3 or TRBV12-4 and TRBJ2-7, with TRBD2 matching 10 bases. With 8 bases clipped from V and 4 bases from J, the junction kept 5 bases outside the gene matches. This CDR3 has 13 residues. The CDR3 DNA follows: TGTGCCAGCTCCCCGGGACTAGCGTACGAGCAGTACTTC. This gives the protein CASSPGLAYEQYF.

The chain uses TRBV6-5 and TRBJ1-5; the D is unclear. Germline assignment: CDR1 MNHEY and CDR2 SVGAGI. The CDR3 runs to 14 residues. The V end lost 0 bases, the J end lost 9 bases, and 12 bases lay between the germline ends. CDR3 coding DNA: TGTGCCAGCAGTTACTCGAGTTACCGGGCGCCCCAGCATTTT. It encodes CASSYSSYRAPQHF.

The chain couples TRBV28 to TRBJ2-7; 8 positions match TRBD1. CDR1 and CDR2 (germline): MDHEN, SYDVKM. CDR3 length: 15 amino acids. V dropped 4 bases and J dropped 1; count of bases not matched to a gene: 6. CDR3 bases: TGTGCCAGCAGTTCCTCCGGGACAGGTTCCTACGAGCAGTACTTC. Residues: CASSSSGTGSYEQYF.

The chain has TRBV4-3 and TRBJ1-1, with 9 positions matching TRBD1. Germline assignment: CDR1 LGHNA and CDR2 YSLEER. This CDR3 contains 15 residues. V trimming: 1 base; J trimming: 0 bases; junction bases outside the gene matches: 0. The CDR3 DNA is TGCGCCAGCAGCCAAGGGACAGGGGTGAACACTGAAGCTTTCTTT. Amino acids: CASSQGTGVNTEAFF.

The gene calls are TRBV7-3 and TRBJ1-6; TRBD1 aligns across 10 bases. Germline values: CDR1 SGHTA, CDR2 FQGTGA. The junction had 8 bases not matched to a gene; V was cut back by 4 bases and J by 11 bases. The CDR3 is made up of 15 amino acids. CDR3 sequence reads: CASSYQDRGLTPLHF. The DNA for the CDR3 is TGTGCCAGCAGCTACCAGGACAGGGGGTTGACACCCCTCCACTTT.

CDR3 region: CASSQETGGAFF. The CDR3 DNA is TGCGCCAGCAGCCAGGAGACAGGAGGTGCTTTCTTT. The gene calls are TRBV4-3 and TRBJ1-1; D may be TRBD1 (6 bases). The CDR3 is 12 amino acids. The germline V and J ends were trimmed by 3 bases and 11 bases, with 13 bases remaining between them. Germline CDR1 reads LGHNA; CDR2 reads YSLEER.

The J gene is TRBJ2-3, the V gene TRBV13; possibly TRBD2 for D (5 bases). The ends were cut back, 5 bases at V and 2 bases at J, with 17 bases in the middle. From germline, CDR1 is PRHDT and CDR2 FYEKMQ (reference sequence). CDR3 size: 16 residues. CDR3 bases: TGTGCCAGCAGCCCCCACGGGCGGGTGTACACAGATACGCAGTATTTT. Translation: CASSPHGRVYTDTQYF. The complete variable domain, with remaining parts taken from reference TRBV13 and TRBJ2-3, reads AAGVIQSPRHLIKEKRETATLKCYPIPRHDTVYWYQQGPGQDPQFLISFYEKMQSDKGSIPDRFSAQQFSDYHSELNMSSLELGDSALYFCASSPHGRVYTDTQYFGPGTRLTVL.

The J gene is TRBJ2-2, the V gene TRBV11-2, with 9 positions matching TRBD1. This CDR3 contains 17 residues. The V gene's germline CDR1 is SGHAT and CDR2 FQNNGV. Trimming removed 5 bases from V and 1 base from J; junction bases left unmatched: 8. Here the CDR3 DNA reads TGTGCCAGCAGCCCTAGGGGGGGACAGGGGAACACCGGGGAGCTGTTTTTT. The encoded protein is CASSPRGGQGNTGELFF.

The chain is built from TRBV5-1 and TRBJ1-2; D may be TRBD1 (5 bases). Germline V gene sequence: CDR1 SGHRS, CDR2 YFSETQ. There are 15 residues in the CDR3. Trimming left V 3 bases short and J 4 bases short, with 16 bases between. As DNA, the CDR3 is TGCGCCAGCAGCTGGGGCCCCGTGGGAAGCTATGGCTACACCTTC. As protein: CASSWGPVGSYGYTF.

V gene TRBV4-1 combines with J gene TRBJ1-6, with TRBD1 matching 7 bases. Germline-derived CDR1 and CDR2 are MGHRA and YSYEKL. With 1 base clipped from V and 4 bases from J, the junction kept 4 bases outside the gene matches. The CDR3 extends over 16 amino acids. CDR3: CASSQGPGGYNSPLHF. CDR3 sequence (DNA): TGCGCCAGCAGCCAAGGGCCAGGGGGATATAATTCACCCCTCCACTTT.

The chain has TRBV12-5 and TRBJ2-2, with D perhaps matching TRBD2 (6 bases). The CDR3 runs to 17 residues. The germline V gene has CDR1 LGHNT and CDR2 FRNRAP. The V end lost 0 bases, the J end lost 3 bases, and 14 bases lay between the germline ends. CDR3 region: CASGLVESWEDTGELFF. The CDR3 DNA is TGTGCTAGTGGTTTGGTAGAGTCGTGGGAGGACACCGGGGAGCTGTTTTTT.

This clone was detected only once. This chain uses TRBV10-2 with TRBJ2-2, with 10 positions matching TRBD2. Germline V gene sequence: CDR1 WSHSY, CDR2 SAAADI. This CDR3 contains 16 residues. V trimming: 5 bases; J trimming: 1 base; junction bases outside the gene matches: 4. The CDR3 protein is CASSSGTSENTGELFF. CDR3 DNA sequence: TGCGCCAGCAGTAGCGGGACTAGCGAGAACACCGGGGAGCTGTTTTTT.

The V call is TRBV28, the J call TRBJ1-1; TRBD1 agrees at 7 bases. This CDR3 spans 15 amino acids. The J segment lost 0 bases and the V segment lost 8 bases, leaving 9 bases of the junction unmatched. Germline CDR1 MDHEN, CDR2 SYDVKM. The CDR3 here is CASPASGQLNTEAFF. CDR3 sequence (DNA): TGTGCCAGCCCAGCCTCGGGACAGCTGAACACTGAAGCTTTCTTT.

This clone was detected a few times. J is TRBJ2-7 and V is TRBV18; D gene uncertain. The germline V gene encodes CDR1 KGHSH and CDR2 LQKENI. Trimming stripped 3 bases from V and 4 bases from J, with 13 bases between. The CDR3 is 14 amino acids. Here the CDR3 reads CASSPGSLEYEQYV. The CDR3 DNA is TGTGCCAGCTCACCCGGAAGTCTGGAATACGAGCAGTACGTC.

V and J are TRBV4-3 and TRBJ1-2; D remains ambiguous. Germline V gene data show CDR1 as LGHNA and CDR2 as YSLEER. V was trimmed by 1 base and J by 3 bases, leaving 9 bases between them. This CDR3 has 14 amino acids. The CDR3 region is CASSQAANHYGYTF. The CDR3 DNA reads as TGCGCCAGCAGCCAAGCGGCCAACCACTATGGCTACACCTTC.

The gene calls are TRBV28 and TRBJ2-7; TRBD1 agrees at 10 bases. This CDR3 has 15 residues. V gave up 5 bases and J gave up 2 bases; unmatched junction bases: 6. Per the germline V gene, CDR1 is MDHEN and CDR2 is SYDVKM. CDR3 in DNA: TGTGCCAGCAGTCCACCCGGGACAGGGGCCTACGAGCAGTACTTC. Translating it yields CASSPPGTGAYEQYF.

CDR3 loop: CASSIDPTSYEQYF. In DNA form, the CDR3 reads TGCGCCAGCAGCATCGACCCGACCTCCTACGAGCAGTACTTC. The chain joins TRBV5-1 to TRBJ2-7; no definite D call. The germline V gene encodes CDR1 SGHRS and CDR2 YFSETQ. The CDR3 length is 14 residues. Trimming left V 4 bases short and J 0 bases short, with 11 bases between. Based on the CDR3 plus reference TRBV5-1 and TRBJ2-7, the full variable domain is KAGVTQTPRYLIKTRGQQVTLSCSPISGHRSVSWYQQTPGQGLQFLFEYFSETQRNKGNFPGRFSGRQFSNSRSEMNVSTLELGDSALYLCASSIDPTSYEQYFGPGTRLTVT.

There are a few counts of this clone. The rearrangement uses TRBV3-1 (or the pseudogene TRBV3-2) and TRBJ1-1; TRBD1 aligns across 7 bases. CDR3 size: 15 residues. Per the germline V gene, CDR1 is LGHDT and CDR2 is YNNKEL (reference sequence). V shed 3 bases, J shed 0 bases, and the junction held 4 bases outside the gene matches. CDR3 amino acids: CASSHRTGLNTEAFF. For the CDR3, the DNA is TGTGCCAGCAGCCATCGGACAGGTCTGAACACTGAAGCTTTCTTT.